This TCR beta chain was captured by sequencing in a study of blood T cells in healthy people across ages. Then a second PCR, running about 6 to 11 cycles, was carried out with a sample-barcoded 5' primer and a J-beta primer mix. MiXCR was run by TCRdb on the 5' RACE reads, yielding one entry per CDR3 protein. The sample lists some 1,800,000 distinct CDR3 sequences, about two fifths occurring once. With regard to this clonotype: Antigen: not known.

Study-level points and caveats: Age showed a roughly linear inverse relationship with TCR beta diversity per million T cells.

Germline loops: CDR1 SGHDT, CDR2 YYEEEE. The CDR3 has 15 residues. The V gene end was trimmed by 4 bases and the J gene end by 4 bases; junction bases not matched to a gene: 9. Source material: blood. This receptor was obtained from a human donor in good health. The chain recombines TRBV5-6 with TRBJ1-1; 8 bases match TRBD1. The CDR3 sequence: CASSTPQQGGTEAFF. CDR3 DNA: TGTGCCAGCAGCACACCCCAACAGGGGGGCACTGAAGCTTTCTTT.